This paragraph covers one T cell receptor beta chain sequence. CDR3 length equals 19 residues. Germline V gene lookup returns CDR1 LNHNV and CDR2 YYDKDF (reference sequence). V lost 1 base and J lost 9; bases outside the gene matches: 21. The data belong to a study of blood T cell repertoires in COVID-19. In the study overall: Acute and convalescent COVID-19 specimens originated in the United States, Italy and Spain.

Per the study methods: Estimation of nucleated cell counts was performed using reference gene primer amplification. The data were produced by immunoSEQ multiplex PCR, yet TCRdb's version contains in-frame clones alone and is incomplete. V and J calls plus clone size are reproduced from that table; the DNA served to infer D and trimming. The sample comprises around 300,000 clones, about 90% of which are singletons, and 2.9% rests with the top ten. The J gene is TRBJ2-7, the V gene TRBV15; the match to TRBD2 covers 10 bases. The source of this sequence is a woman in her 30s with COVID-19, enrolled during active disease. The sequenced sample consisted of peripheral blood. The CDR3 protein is CATSRVWTSGANTDEGQYF. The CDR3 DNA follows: TGTGCCACCAGCAGAGTTTGGACTAGCGGAGCCAATACCGACGAAGGGCAGTACTTC.